Below, one TCR beta chain is given with its context. The sample is drawn from a study of blood T cell repertoires in COVID-19. About the study: Sources were T cells, B-cell-depleted T cells, or PBMCs; the material itself was cDNA or gDNA.

Per the authors' pipeline: Amplifying reference gene primers gave estimates of nucleated cell counts. Libraries were prepared by immunoSEQ multiplex PCR; TCRdb keeps only in-frame clonotypes and omits some of them. V, J and clone size derive from that table, while D and trimming were established from the DNA sequence. The table includes about 300,000 clones, about 84% detected once. The V gene's germline CDR1 is SNHLY and CDR2 FYNNEI. The V end was cut by 5 bases, the J end by 6 bases, with 10 bases between. There are 12 residues in the CDR3. Sequenced sample: peripheral blood. The sequence was collected from a woman between 50 and 59 years old with acute or convalescent COVID-19. This chain connects TRBV2 to TRBJ1-1, with D possibly matching TRBD1 (6 bases). CDR3 DNA: TGTGCCAGCAGTTTCGCAGGGGCTGAAGCTTTCTTT. Its protein product is CASSFAGAEAFF.